The present T cell receptor beta chain was sequenced within a study of pediatric ulcerative colitis. Points from the study as a whole: Clonal expansions reduced rectal repertoire diversity in acute severe colitis.

With respect to this clone: Its antigen remains unidentified.

Before the diagnostic colonoscopy, ulcerative colitis patients were free of immunosuppressive medication. V dropped 5 bases and J dropped 3 bases, with 6 bases sitting between them. CDR3 length equals 12 residues. CDR1 is MDHEN and CDR2 is SYDVKM in the germline V gene. Profiling relied on immunoSEQ multiplex PCR, and the TCRdb table lists in-frame clones only, not all of them. Of about 36,000 clones in the sample, less than 90% were seen once. The TCR was taken from a girl aged 5-17 years with moderate ulcerative colitis. The chain joins TRBV28 to TRBJ2-3, with D unclear. Sequencing used blood. The CDR3: CASSLYTDTQYF. The CDR3 DNA sequence: TGTGCCAGCAGTCTATATACAGATACGCAGTATTTT.